Following are 10 T cell receptor beta chains from one sample sequenced in a study of molecular identifiers for immune sequencing clone quantification. MiXCR, run by TCRdb on the PCR reads, gives a single entry per CDR3 protein. The data show about 500,000 distinct CDR3 sequences, under 30% seen once. The sample was naive CD8+ T cells from blood, with Jurkat cell RNA spiked in. Subset denoted: FACS-sorted CD8+CD4-CCR7+CD45RA+ naive T cells. The receptors here all came from a human donor in good health. Some libraries in this study had Jurkat cell RNA spiked in.

V usage is TRBV7-9 and J usage is TRBJ1-4; D might be TRBD1 (6 bases). This CDR3 has 13 amino acids. Germline loops: CDR1 SEHNR, CDR2 FQNEAQ (reference sequence). Trimming removed 0 bases from V and 7 bases from J, with 6 bases in between. The CDR3 coding sequence is TGTGCCAGCAGCTTAGCGACAGGTGAAAAACTGTTTTTT. Translated: CASSLATGEKLFF.

This chain joins TRBV5-4 and TRBJ2-2, with TRBD2 identical over 11 bases. With 2 bases clipped from V and 0 bases from J, the junction kept 9 bases outside the gene matches. The CDR3 has 19 amino acids. Germline CDR1 is SGHNT and CDR2 is YYREEE (reference sequence). The CDR3 DNA reads as TGTGCCAGCAGCTTTGCACTAGCGGGAGTCTACGCGAACACCGGGGAGCTGTTTTTT. Translation: CASSFALAGVYANTGELFF.

A few counts support this clonotype. The genes are TRBV7-3 and TRBJ2-1; 12 positions agree with TRBD2. Germline V gives CDR1 SGHTA, CDR2 FQGTGA. This CDR3 spans 15 amino acids. V trimming: 3 bases; J trimming: 7 bases; junction bases outside the gene matches: 4. CDR3 residues: CASSFLAGGPNEQFF. CDR3 coding DNA: TGTGCCAGCAGCTTCCTAGCGGGAGGGCCGAATGAGCAGTTCTTC.

This clonotype was seen at least ten times. The CDR3 reads CASSPQQGTDYEQYF. The CDR3 nucleotides read TGTGCCAGCAGCCCCCAGCAGGGGACTGACTACGAGCAGTACTTC. The rearrangement joins TRBV13 to TRBJ2-7; D tentatively reads TRBD1 or TRBD2 (6 bases each). Germline loops: CDR1 PRHDT, CDR2 FYEKMQ (reference sequence). V lost 5 bases and J 3 bases, leaving 17 bases between the germline ends. The CDR3 spans 15 residues.

This sequence joins TRBV7-9 and TRBJ2-7, with D maybe TRBD1 (6 bases). Germline lookup yields CDR1 SEHNR and CDR2 FQNEAQ (reference sequence). This CDR3 has 18 amino acids. Trimming shortened V by 4 bases and J by 0 bases, and 22 bases separated the two germline ends. This chain's CDR3 is CASSWLDPRDKSSYEQYF. CDR3 sequence (DNA): TGTGCCAGCAGCTGGCTCGACCCCCGGGACAAGAGCTCCTACGAGCAGTACTTC. Filled out from reference TRBV7-9 and TRBJ2-7, the complete variable domain reads DTGVSQNPRHKITKRGQNVTFRCDPISEHNRLYWYRQTLGQGPEFLTYFQNEAQLEKSRLLSDRFSAERPKGSFSTLEIQRTEQGDSAMYLCASSWLDPRDKSSYEQYFGPGTRLTVT.

This clonotype was recorded at least ten times. V usage is TRBV29-1 and J usage is TRBJ1-1; no clear D gene. V lost 3 bases, J lost 0 bases, and 20 bases lay in between. The germline gives CDR1 SQVTM, CDR2 ANQGSEA. This CDR3 region has 17 residues. The CDR3 DNA is TGCAGCGTTGACAATATAAGGTTGCACGGGGTGAACACTGAAGCTTTCTTT. This translates into CSVDNIRLHGVNTEAFF.

Of note for this clonotype: A much larger clone lies one base from this, so it may be a read error. The J gene is TRBJ2-7, the V gene TRBV29-1; D unresolved. The germline V gene has CDR1 SQVTM and CDR2 ANQGSEA. This CDR3 has 12 amino acids. As DNA, the CDR3 is TGCAGCGTTGAACGGCAGGCCAGCGAGCGGTACTTC. Protein sequence: CSVERQASERYF.

This clonotype has more than one count but fewer than ten. The chain uses TRBV15 and TRBJ2-3, with 11 bases that match TRBD1. V lost 0 bases and J lost 7; bases outside the gene matches: 9. The CDR3 runs 17 residues. From germline, CDR1 is LNHNV and CDR2 YYDKDF (reference sequence). The CDR3 spells CATSRDGGQGASYTQYF. Here the CDR3 DNA reads TGTGCCACCAGCAGAGATGGAGGACAGGGGGCATCTTATACGCAGTATTTT. Full variable domain (missing parts from reference TRBV15 and TRBJ2-3): DAMVIQNPRYQVTQFGKPVTLSCSQTLNHNVMYWYQQKSSQAPKLLFHYYDKDFNNEADTPDNFQSRRPNTSFCFLDIRSPGLGDTAMYLCATSRDGGQGASYTQYFGPGTRLTVL.

CDR3 sequence reads: CSASPRGVRRTDTQYF. CDR3 in DNA: TGCAGTGCTAGTCCGCGGGGGGTACGGAGAACAGATACGCAGTATTTT. The V and J genes are TRBV20-1 and TRBJ2-3; TRBD2 agrees at 8 bases. From germline, CDR1 is DFQATT and CDR2 SNEGSKA (reference sequence). The CDR3 spans 16 residues. V trimming: 3 bases; J trimming: 3 bases; junction bases outside the gene matches: 11.

Concerning this clonotype itself: A much larger clone differs by one base, so this may be a read error. This chain connects TRBV29-1 to TRBJ1-1, with D tentatively TRBD1 (5 bases). CDR3 length: 10 residues. Germline-derived CDR1 and CDR2 are SQVTM and ANQGSEA. DNA of the CDR3: TGCAGCGGCGACAGCACTGAAGCTCTCTTT. Its protein is CSGDSTEALF. The complete variable domain, with remaining parts taken from reference TRBV29-1 and TRBJ1-1, reads SAVISQKPSRDICQRGTSLTIQCQVDSQVTMMFWYRQQPGQSLTLIATANQGSEATYESGFVIDKFPISRPNLTFSTLTVSNMSPEDSSIYLCSGDSTEALFGQGTRLTVV.